What follows describes a single TCR beta chain. Looked up from germline, CDR1 is SGHNT and CDR2 is YYREEE (reference sequence). Between the trimmed V and J ends, which lost 0 bases and 5 bases, there was a span of 17 bases. The CDR3 spans 16 residues. Here immunoSEQ multiplex PCR was the method, and the copy in TCRdb shows in-frame clones only, minus some. The sample carries some 70,000 clones, about 86% recorded once. The sample belongs to a study of blood T cell repertoires in COVID-19. The chain couples TRBV5-4 to TRBJ2-5; TRBD1 is a possible D gene (6 bases). The sequenced material came from peripheral blood. The sequence derives from a woman aged 55-75 years with acute or convalescent COVID-19. The chain's CDR3 is CASSLDGGGGYETQYF. DNA for the CDR3: TGTGCCAGCAGCTTGGATGGGGGTGGGGGCTACGAGACCCAGTACTTC.